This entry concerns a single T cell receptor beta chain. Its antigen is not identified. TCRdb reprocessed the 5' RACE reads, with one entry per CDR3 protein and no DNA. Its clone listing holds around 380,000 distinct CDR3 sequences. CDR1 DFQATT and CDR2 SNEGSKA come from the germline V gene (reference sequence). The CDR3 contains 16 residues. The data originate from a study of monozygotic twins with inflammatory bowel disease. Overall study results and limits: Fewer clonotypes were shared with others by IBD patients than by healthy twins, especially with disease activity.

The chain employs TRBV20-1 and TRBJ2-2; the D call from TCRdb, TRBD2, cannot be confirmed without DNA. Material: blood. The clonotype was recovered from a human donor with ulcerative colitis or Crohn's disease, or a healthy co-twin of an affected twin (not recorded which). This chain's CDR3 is CSARQTGTSNTGELFF.